This TCR beta chain comes out of a study of blood T cells in healthy people across ages (dated by TCRdb to the mid-2010s). Regarding the research as a whole: Template switching captured roughly one uniquely barcoded TCR beta cDNA molecule per two T cells in model experiments. For two donors (one aged 18 to 29 and one aged 80 or older), the study analyzed two additional independent replicas of 1 million unique cDNA reads from the same blood draw. To avoid experimental bias, donors of different ages were randomly spread across the sequencing lanes. Four age groups were formed from the donors: young (average about 17 years), middle-aged (around 39), aged (62) and long-lived (82). Using deep sequencing normalized with unique cDNA molecular identifiers, the study measured how TCR beta repertoire diversity changes with age. The full study reports these points: Estimates of total diversity based on one million sequenced T cells were regarded as lower bounds and as underestimates. Conclusive comparison of naive and antigen-experienced compartments was prevented by the profiling of bulk unsorted PBMCs. Compared with the aged group, the long-lived group had more naive CD4+ T cells, fewer expanded clones and increased TCR diversity, a pattern suggesting age selection. Observed TCR beta diversity per million T cells fell roughly linearly with age, and a significant reduction was already apparent by age approximately 40. The CMV infection status of donors was not known, potentially confounding age-related changes in expanded clonotypes. Observed TCR beta diversity correlated strongly with the percentage of naive T cells measured by flow cytometry.

Concerning this clonotype itself: No cognate antigen has been identified for it. Base qualities are not at hand, and no much larger clone is one base apart.

Reading from cysteine to phenylalanine, the CDR3 counts 17 amino acids. CDR3 DNA only is kept here, 51 bases in frame from base 1. CDR1 and CDR2 were assigned from the germline V gene as LGHNA and YNFKEQ. V ends up 1 base short and J 2 bases short, with an unmatched junction base count of 9. Libraries were prepared through 5' RACE. The sequencer was an Illumina HiSeq 2500. A second PCR of about 7 to 12 cycles was run with a J-beta primer mix and a sample-barcoded 5' primer. A template-switch 5' adaptor carrying 12 random nucleotides introduced a unique molecular identifier onto each TCR beta cDNA molecule. Each sample yielded at least 2.5 million CDR3-containing paired-end reads. The Mint cDNA synthesis kit, primed by a TRBC-specific oligonucleotide, was used to synthesize first-strand cDNA from all RNA. After uracil-DNA glycosylase treatment, a first 18-cycle PCR used universal primers M1SS and BC2_uni_R on all cDNA. As for the original processing: For normalization, 1 million high-quality reads, each with a distinct molecular identifier, were randomly selected from each sample. Reads with shared molecular identifiers were discarded instead of being binned into consensus sequences. MiTCR, run with a Q25 quality threshold and the strictest error-elimination algorithm, handled CDR3 identification, clonotype clustering and error correction. A nonparametric unseen species model with Euler transformation was used to estimate lower-bound total TCR beta diversity. Using fastp trimming at Q25 and MiXCR clonotype assembly, TCRdb reanalyzed the public sequencing data and kept in-frame beta chains. For every CDR3 protein sequence, its rows merge into one entry that carries the most common genes and DNA. The V and J calls and clone size come from TCRdb's table, not from the authors' own analysis. This sample has roughly 570,000 distinct CDR3 sequences in its table, and approximately 25% of those were observed once. The ten largest clones capture under 20% of the sample.

Donors were 35 to 40 systemically healthy Caucasian individuals from Russia aged roughly 6 to 90 years. Each donor gave about 9.7 milliliters of peripheral blood, drawn into EDTA-treated Vacutainer tubes. Ficoll-Paque density-gradient centrifugation was used to isolate PBMCs, with at least 6.5 million per sample. Trizol reagent was used to extract total RNA from PBMCs, with at least 6 micrograms per sample. Naive CD45RAhigh/CD27high T cell percentages were measured by flow cytometry on a PBMC aliquot from every donor. The specimen was blood. This receptor was taken from a woman in her seventies in good health. The V gene is TRBV4-2 and the J gene is TRBJ2-7, with 9 junctional bases fitting TRBD2. The CDR3 reads CASSQATSGGITYEQYF. The DNA sequence reads TGTGCCAGCAGCCAAGCGACCAGCGGGGGGATCACCTACGAGCAGTACTTC.